This T cell receptor (beta chain) was observed in a study of blood T cell repertoires in COVID-19. Germline CDR1 LGHNT, CDR2 FRNRAP. V lost 7 bases, J lost 1 base, and 5 bases stayed unmatched. The CDR3 runs to 15 residues. Per the authors' pipeline: Nucleated cell counts were estimated from reference gene primer amplification. TCRdb keeps only in-frame clones here, not all; method: immunoSEQ multiplex PCR. V and J calls and clone size are copied from that table; D and trimming were computed from the DNA. This sample carries roughly 70,000 clones, about 88% of them seen once, and the ten largest clones take roughly 2.6%.

The sequence derives from a man aged 65 to 79 with active or convalescent COVID-19. The chain is built from TRBV12-5 and TRBJ2-2, with 8 positions matching TRBD1. The source material was peripheral blood. The CDR3: CASAPGQGNTGELFF. As DNA, the CDR3 is TGTGCTAGTGCACCTGGACAGGGGAACACCGGGGAGCTGTTTTTT.